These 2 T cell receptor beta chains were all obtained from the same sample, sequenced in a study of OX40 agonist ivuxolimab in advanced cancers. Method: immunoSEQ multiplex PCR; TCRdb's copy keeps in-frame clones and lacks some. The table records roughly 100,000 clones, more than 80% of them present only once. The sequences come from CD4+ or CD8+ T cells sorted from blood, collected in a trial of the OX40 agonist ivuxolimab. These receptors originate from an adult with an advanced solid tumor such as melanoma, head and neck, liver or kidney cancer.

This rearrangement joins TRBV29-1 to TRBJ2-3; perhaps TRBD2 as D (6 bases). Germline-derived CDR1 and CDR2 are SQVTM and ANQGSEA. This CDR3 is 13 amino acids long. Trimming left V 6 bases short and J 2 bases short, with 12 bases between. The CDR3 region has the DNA TGCAGCGTGTACACGGGAGTCACAGATACGCAGTATTTT. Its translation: CSVYTGVTDTQYF.

The CDR3 protein is CASSPRGLDNYGYTF. The CDR3 DNA is TGCGCCAGCAGCCCCCGTGGGCTGGACAACTATGGCTACACCTTC. V gene TRBV5-1 combines with J gene TRBJ1-2, with D uncertain. Germline loops: CDR1 SGHRS, CDR2 YFSETQ. Trimming removed 4 bases at V and 2 bases at J, with 15 bases between. This CDR3 comprises 15 residues. The full variable domain, completed using reference TRBV5-1 and TRBJ1-2, is KAGVTQTPRYLIKTRGQQVTLSCSPISGHRSVSWYQQTPGQGLQFLFEYFSETQRNKGNFPGRFSGRQFSNSRSEMNVSTLELGDSALYLCASSPRGLDNYGYTFGSGTRLTVV.